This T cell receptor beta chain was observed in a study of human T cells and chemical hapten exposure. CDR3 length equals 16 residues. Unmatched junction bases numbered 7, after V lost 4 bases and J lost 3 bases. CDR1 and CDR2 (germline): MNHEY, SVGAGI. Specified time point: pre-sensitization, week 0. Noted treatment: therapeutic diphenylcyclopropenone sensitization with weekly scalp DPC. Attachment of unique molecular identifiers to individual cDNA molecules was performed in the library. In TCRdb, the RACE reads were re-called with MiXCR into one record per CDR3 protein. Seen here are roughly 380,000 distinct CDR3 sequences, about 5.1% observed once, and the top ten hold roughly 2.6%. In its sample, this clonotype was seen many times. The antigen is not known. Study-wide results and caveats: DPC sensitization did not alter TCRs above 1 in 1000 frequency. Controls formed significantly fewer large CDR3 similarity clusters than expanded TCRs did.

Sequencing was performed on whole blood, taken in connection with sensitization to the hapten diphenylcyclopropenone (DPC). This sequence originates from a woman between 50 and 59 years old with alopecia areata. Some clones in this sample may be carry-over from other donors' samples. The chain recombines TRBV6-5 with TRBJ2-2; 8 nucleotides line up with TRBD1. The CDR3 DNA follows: TGTGCCAGCAGTTCCACCTGGACAGGGCACACCGGGGAGCTGTTTTTT. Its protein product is CASSSTWTGHTGELFF.